The 32 T cell receptor beta chains below come from one sample, sequenced in a study of blood T cell repertoires in COVID-19. The table came from immunoSEQ multiplex PCR; TCRdb's copy has only in-frame clones and leaves some out. The sample contains more than 95,000 clones, 65% to 80% of which appear only once. The sample was peripheral blood. The receptors were sampled from a man between 65 and 79 years old with acute or convalescent COVID-19.

The gene calls are TRBV15 and TRBJ2-5; 10 positions agree with TRBD1. From germline, CDR1 is LNHNV and CDR2 YYDKDF (reference sequence). This CDR3 is 14 amino acids long. The trim removed 3 bases at V and 3 bases at J, leaving 1 base unmatched. The CDR3 spells CATSRDRGKETQYF. The CDR3 DNA reads as TGTGCCACCAGCAGGGACAGGGGGAAAGAGACCCAGTACTTC.

The chain employs TRBV14 and TRBJ1-4, with D tentatively TRBD1 (6 bases). Looked up from germline, CDR1 is SGHDN and CDR2 is FVKESK. CDR3 length: 16 residues. With 0 bases removed from V and 5 bases from J, the gap between germline ends came to 13 bases. CDR3 nucleotide sequence: TGTGCCAGCAGCCAAGAATGGACAGTTAAAAATGAAAAACTGTTTTTT. Amino acid sequence: CASSQEWTVKNEKLFF.

The rearrangement uses TRBV30 and TRBJ2-1, with 7 bases aligning to TRBD1. J lost 4 bases, V lost 7 bases, and 7 bases had no gene match. CDR3 length equals 13 residues. Germline lookup yields CDR1 GTSNPN and CDR2 SVGIG (reference sequence). The CDR3 region has the DNA TGTGCCTTTGACAGGGTCCAATACAATGAGCAGTTCTTC. This codes for CAFDRVQYNEQFF.

This clone appeared a few times. V gene TRBV5-1 combines with J gene TRBJ1-1, with TRBD1 identical over 9 bases. The germline gives CDR1 SGHRS, CDR2 YFSETQ. Trimming removed 4 bases from V and 8 bases from J; junction bases left unmatched: 15. CDR3 length: 16 amino acids. The CDR3 loop is CASSARPGQGFSEAFF. CDR3 nucleotides: TGCGCCAGCAGCGCACGTCCGGGACAGGGATTCTCCGAAGCTTTCTTT.

This clone was observed once. V and J are TRBV21-1 and TRBJ2-1; the D segment call TRBD2 is taken from the table without a DNA check. TRBV21-1 represents a pseudogene. This CDR3 spans 24 amino acids. DNA of the CDR3: TGTGCCAGCTGGAGCAGATGGGGACAGGGAAGGCTTCCCGGGACTAGCGGCAAATACAATGAGCAGTTCTTC. It encodes CASWSRWGQGRLPGTSGKYNEQFF.

The gene calls are TRBV6-5 and TRBJ2-7; 11 bases are shared with TRBD1. The CDR3 contains 15 residues. Germline CDR1 is MNHEY and CDR2 is SVGAGI. V shed 4 bases, J shed 3 bases, and the junction held 5 bases outside the gene matches. The CDR3 coding sequence is TGTGCCAGCAGTTCATCGGGGACAGGGGGCTACGAGCAGTACTTC. Its translation is CASSSSGTGGYEQYF.

The sample holds one count of this clone. The chain carries TRBV7-3 and TRBJ2-7; TRBD1 aligns across 10 bases. This CDR3 has 15 amino acids. CDR1 SGHTA and CDR2 FQGTGA come from the germline V gene. The trim removed 3 bases at V and 5 bases at J, leaving 7 bases unmatched. CDR3 nucleotide sequence: TGTGCCAGCAGCTTCCCGGGACAGGGGATCCACGAGCAGTACTTC. As protein: CASSFPGQGIHEQYF. The full variable domain, with the rest looked up from reference TRBV7-3 and TRBJ2-7, is GAGVSQTPSNKVTEKGKYVELRCDPISGHTALYWYRQSLGQGPEFLIYFQGTGAADDSGLPNDRFFAVRPEGSVSTLKIQRTERGDSAVYLCASSFPGQGIHEQYFGPGTRLTVT.

The gene calls are TRBV7-2 and TRBJ2-7, with TRBD2 matching over 15 bases. V gave up 4 bases and J gave up 3 bases; unmatched junction bases: 4. Per germline, CDR1 SGHTA and CDR2 FQGNSA. The CDR3 runs 16 residues. CDR3 sequence reads: CASSYPGLAGGYEQYF. In DNA form, the CDR3 reads TGTGCCAGCAGCTATCCGGGACTAGCGGGGGGCTACGAGCAGTACTTC.

Note on this clone: Other DNA sequences of this sample code for an identical CDR3. The V and J genes are TRBV15 and TRBJ2-5; D is perhaps TRBD2 (5 bases). Germline CDR1 reads LNHNV; CDR2 reads YYDKDF (reference sequence). Trimming took 5 bases from V and 4 from J, leaving 14 bases between them. This CDR3 is built from 14 residues. The CDR3 DNA reads as TGTGCCACCAGCTATGGGAGCCGTGGAGAGACCCAGTACTTC. Its translation: CATSYGSRGETQYF.

This clone was recorded once. The J gene is TRBJ2-7, the V gene TRBV10-2; D not certain. V lost 4 bases and J 0 bases, leaving 7 bases between the germline ends. This CDR3 spans 13 amino acids. The germline V gene has CDR1 WSHSY and CDR2 SAAADI. Written as DNA, the CDR3 is TGCGCCAGCAGTGCGGCGGCCTCCTACGAGCAGTACTTC. Protein: CASSAAASYEQYF.

This chain joins TRBV4-1 and TRBJ2-7; D might be TRBD1 (5 bases). Trimming cost V 2 bases and J 3 bases, with 11 bases left between them. Germline-derived CDR1 and CDR2 are MGHRA and YSYEKL. The CDR3 spans 14 residues. CDR3 bases: TGCGCCAGCAGCCAACCAGGGTACAACTACGAGCAGTACTTC. It codes for CASSQPGYNYEQYF.

This clone appeared a few times. V usage is TRBV6-5 and J usage is TRBJ1-1, with no clear D. There are 12 residues in the CDR3. Trimming took 6 bases from V and 9 from J, leaving 14 bases between them. CDR1 MNHEY and CDR2 SVGAGI come from the germline V gene. This CDR3 reads CASSDGWSKAFF. The CDR3 DNA is TGTGCCAGCAGCGACGGGTGGAGTAAAGCTTTCTTT.

V is TRBV29-1 and J is TRBJ2-4, with a possible D match to TRBD2 (5 bases). Germline V gene lookup returns CDR1 SQVTM and CDR2 ANQGSEA. Trimming cost V 2 bases and J 1 base, with 6 bases left between them. The CDR3 sequence is 13 residues long. The CDR3 region is CSVEPGAKNIQYF. The CDR3 nucleotides are TGCAGCGTTGAACCGGGGGCCAAAAACATTCAGTACTTC.

V gene TRBV6-6 combines with J gene TRBJ1-4; TRBD1 is a possible D gene (6 bases). V dropped 0 bases and J dropped 8 bases, with 13 bases sitting between them. The CDR3 has 15 residues. Looked up from germline, CDR1 is MNHNY and CDR2 is SVGAGI (reference sequence). The CDR3 nucleotides read TGTGCCAGCAGTTACTCGTACAGGGTTGGCGAAAAACTGTTTTTT. It yields the protein CASSYSYRVGEKLFF.

The chain employs TRBV6-5 and TRBJ2-1; 13 bases map to TRBD2. Germline V gene sequence: CDR1 MNHEY, CDR2 SVGAGI. This CDR3 is built from 15 residues. The J segment lost 5 bases and the V segment lost 7 bases, leaving 5 bases of the junction unmatched. The CDR3 nucleotides are TGTGCCAGCAATAGAGGGACTAGCGGGGACAATGAGCAGTTCTTC. Its protein is CASNRGTSGDNEQFF.

This chain uses TRBV2 with TRBJ1-2; D may be TRBD1 (6 bases). The germline V gene has CDR1 SNHLY and CDR2 FYNNEI. The CDR3 contains 15 residues. V was pared by 5 bases and J by 6 bases, with 19 bases between. This CDR3 is CASSRGGAFGDGYTF. The CDR3 coding sequence is TGTGCCAGCAGTCGAGGGGGGGCGTTCGGCGATGGCTACACCTTC.

CDR3 coding DNA: TGTGCCAGCAGCTTACCTTCTTTAGAGACCCAGTACTTC. Translating gives CASSLPSLETQYF. The V and J genes are TRBV7-8 and TRBJ2-5; D unclear. The V gene's germline CDR1 is SGHVS and CDR2 FQNEAQ. This CDR3 comprises 13 residues. V was cut by 2 bases and J by 4 bases, with 8 bases left in between.

The rearrangement links TRBV27 to TRBJ2-1; TRBD2 aligns across 12 bases. This CDR3 is 16 amino acids long. The junction had 7 bases not matched to a gene; V was cut back by 2 bases and J by 8 bases. CDR1 MNHEY and CDR2 SMNVEV come from the germline V gene (reference sequence). This CDR3 reads CASSLGRTSGVYEQFF. The CDR3 coding sequence is TGTGCCAGCAGTTTAGGGAGGACTAGCGGGGTTTATGAGCAGTTCTTC.

The rearrangement uses TRBV28 and TRBJ2-3, with 12 positions matching TRBD1. The CDR3 length is 17 residues. The germline V gene has CDR1 MDHEN and CDR2 SYDVKM. V lost 5 bases to trimming and J lost 5 bases; unmatched junction nucleotides: 11. CDR3 sequence reads: CASSPRDRGRLLDTQYF. In DNA form, the CDR3 reads TGTGCCAGCAGTCCACGGGACAGGGGGCGCCTTTTAGATACGCAGTATTTT.

The chain joins TRBV7-9 to TRBJ1-2; TRBD1 matches 7 bases. The CDR3 has 16 amino acids. CDR1 and CDR2 (germline): SEHNR, FQNEAQ (reference sequence). V shed 5 bases and J 2 bases; nucleotides not matched to a gene: 11. For the CDR3, the DNA is TGTGCCAGCAGCGCGCGGACAGGACGGGCAAACTATGGCTACACCTTC. This gives the protein CASSARTGRANYGYTF.

The V gene is TRBV28, the J gene TRBJ2-7; 7 bases are shared with TRBD1. This CDR3 spans 15 amino acids. Germline V CDR1 and CDR2: MDHEN, SYDVKM. Trimming cost V 7 bases and J 0 bases; bases outside gene matches: 9. CDR3 nucleotides: TGTGCCAGCACCTTAGGGGGCACAAGCTCCTACGAGCAGTACTTC. It specifies CASTLGGTSSYEQYF.

V gene TRBV18 combines with J gene TRBJ1-3, with D possibly matching TRBD1 (6 bases). The germline V and J ends were trimmed by 2 bases and 7 bases, with 12 bases remaining between them. The CDR3 is 14 amino acids. The germline CDR1 and CDR2 sequences are KGHSH and LQKENI. The CDR3 region has the DNA TGTGCCAGCTCACCAAACAGCCAGGGGAACACCATATATTTT. Translation gives CASSPNSQGNTIYF.

This clone has just a few counts. This chain uses TRBV6-5 with TRBJ1-3; 7 positions match TRBD1. The CDR3 spans 14 residues. V gave up 6 bases and J gave up 4 bases; unmatched junction bases: 6. Germline V gives CDR1 MNHEY, CDR2 SVGAGI. The CDR3 nucleotides are TGTGCCAGCAGGCGGGACAGAATGGGAAACACCATATATTTT. Protein sequence: CASRRDRMGNTIYF.

The CDR3 spells CASSPTLSGGTDTQYF. CDR3 nucleotides: TGTGCCAGCAGCCCGACACTTAGCGGGGGGACAGATACGCAGTATTTT. The chain uses TRBV5-8 and TRBJ2-3, with TRBD2 matching over 10 bases. Germline loops: CDR1 SGHTS, CDR2 YDEGEE. The CDR3 sequence is 16 residues long. Trimming cost V 4 bases and J 3 bases; bases outside gene matches: 8.

V gene TRBV9 combines with J gene TRBJ1-2; 9 bases match TRBD1. The CDR3 length is 14 residues. Germline CDR1 reads SGDLS; CDR2 reads YYNGEE. The V and J ends lost 3 bases and 3 bases, in that order; junction bases with no gene match: 3. CDR3 DNA: TGTGCCAGCAGCGCCGGGACAGGGTACTATGGCTACACCTTC. It yields the protein CASSAGTGYYGYTF.

CDR3: CASSQDRWVRETTMSTEAFF. CDR3 in DNA: TGTGCCAGCAGCCAAGATCGTTGGGTGCGGGAGACAACAATGAGCACTGAAGCTTTCTTT. This rearrangement joins TRBV3-1 (or the pseudogene TRBV3-2) to TRBJ1-1; no definite D call. Germline V gene data show CDR1 as LGHDT and CDR2 as YNNKEL (reference sequence). This CDR3 comprises 20 residues. V was trimmed by 0 bases and J by 4 bases, leaving 27 bases between them.

The J gene is TRBJ1-1, the V gene TRBV7-9; 9 nucleotides agree with TRBD1. V shed 4 bases, J shed 3 bases, and the junction held 6 bases outside the gene matches. This CDR3 comprises 15 residues. The V gene's germline CDR1 is SEHNR and CDR2 FQNEAQ (reference sequence). The CDR3 nucleotides read TGTGCCAGCAGCTCTCTAGACAGGGGGGACACTGAAGCTTTCTTT. It encodes CASSSLDRGDTEAFF.

This chain connects TRBV5-1 to TRBJ1-2; perhaps TRBD1 as D (5 bases). Trimming removed 0 bases from V and 2 bases from J, with 14 bases in between. The CDR3 covers 16 residues. From germline, CDR1 is SGHRS and CDR2 YFSETQ. CDR3 residues: CASSLVAGVANYGYTF. The CDR3 DNA sequence: TGCGCCAGCAGCTTGGTAGCGGGGGTGGCGAACTATGGCTACACCTTC.

This chain connects TRBV7-9 to TRBJ2-3, with D unresolved. Germline CDR1 is SEHNR and CDR2 is FQNEAQ (reference sequence). The V gene lost 3 bases and the J gene lost 6 bases, with 7 bases spanning the gap. The CDR3 totals 12 residues. The CDR3 region is CASSFGEDTQYF. In nucleotides, the CDR3 is TGTGCCAGCAGCTTTGGAGAGGATACGCAGTATTTT.

The chain is built from TRBV18 and TRBJ1-2; D is undetermined. Deletions cut 2 bases from V and 5 bases from J, with 12 bases between. Germline values: CDR1 KGHSH, CDR2 LQKENI. This CDR3 comprises 14 residues. In DNA form, the CDR3 reads TGTGCCAGCTCACCAAACCAACGGGAGTATGGCTACACCTTC. It codes for CASSPNQREYGYTF.

The chain joins TRBV12-3 or TRBV12-4 to TRBJ2-7; 7 positions agree with TRBD1. Losses at the gene ends were 8 bases for V and 7 bases for J; bases not matched to a gene: 11. CDR3 length: 13 amino acids. CDR3 loop: CASLERQGREQYF. The DNA for the CDR3 is TGTGCCAGCCTGGAACGACAGGGTCGGGAGCAGTACTTC.

The chain employs TRBV19 and TRBJ1-2; 11 bases match TRBD1. The junction had 4 bases not matched to a gene; V was cut back by 3 bases and J by 4 bases. Germline assignment: CDR1 LNHDA and CDR2 SQIVND (reference sequence). The CDR3 sequence is 15 residues long. CDR3 sequence: CASSIGQGAGYGYTF. The CDR3 region has the DNA TGTGCCAGTAGTATTGGACAGGGGGCCGGCTATGGCTACACCTTC.